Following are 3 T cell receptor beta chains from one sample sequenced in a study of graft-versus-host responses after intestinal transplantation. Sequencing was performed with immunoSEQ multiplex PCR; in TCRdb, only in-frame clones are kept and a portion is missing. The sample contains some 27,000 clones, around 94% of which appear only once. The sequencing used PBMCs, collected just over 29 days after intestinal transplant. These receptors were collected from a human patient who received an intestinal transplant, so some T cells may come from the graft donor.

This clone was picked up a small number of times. The CDR3: CASSFGHEQYF. The DNA of the CDR3 is TGTGCCAGCAGTTTCGGTCACGAGCAGTACTTC. V usage is TRBV27 and J usage is TRBJ2-7; D remains unclear. Germline loops: CDR1 MNHEY, CDR2 SMNVEV (reference sequence). The CDR3 has 11 amino acids. V lost 3 bases and J 5 bases, leaving 5 bases between the germline ends.

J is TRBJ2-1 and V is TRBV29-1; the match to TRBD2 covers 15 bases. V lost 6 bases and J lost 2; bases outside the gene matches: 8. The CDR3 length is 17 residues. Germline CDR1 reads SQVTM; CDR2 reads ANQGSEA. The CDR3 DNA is TGCAGCGTCGAGGGGACTAGCGGGGGGTCAGCCTACAATGAGCAGTTCTTC. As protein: CSVEGTSGGSAYNEQFF.

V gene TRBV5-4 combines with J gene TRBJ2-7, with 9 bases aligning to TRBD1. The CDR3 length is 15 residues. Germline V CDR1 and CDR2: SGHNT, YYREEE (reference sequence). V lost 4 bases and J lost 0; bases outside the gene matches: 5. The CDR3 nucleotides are TGTGCCAGCAGCCTCGGACAGGGGAGCTCCTACGAGCAGTACTTC. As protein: CASSLGQGSSYEQYF. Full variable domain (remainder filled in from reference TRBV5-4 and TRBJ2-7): ETGVTQSPTHLIKTRGQQVTLRCSSQSGHNTVSWYQQALGQGPQFIFQYYREEENGRGNFPPRFSGLQFPNYSSELNVNALELDDSALYLCASSLGQGSSYEQYFGPGTRLTVT.